This T cell receptor beta chain derives from a study of identical twins. General study findings and limits: Excess low generation probability was seen in twin-shared out-of-frame alpha sequences. Weaker excess twin sharing was seen among beta out-of-frame sequences. Its conclusions, products of cross-sectional statistical analysis, did not come from following the same donors. With abundant cord blood beta clonotypes, insertions were fewer; memory repertoires showed no such pattern.

TCRdb re-derived calls from the 5' RACE reads in MiXCR, one entry per CDR3 protein. The data show around 280,000 distinct CDR3 sequences, less than 9% seen once. The sample holds many counts of this clonotype. Its antigen is undetermined. Germline V gives CDR1 MGHDK, CDR2 SYGVNS. The CDR3 runs to 15 residues. V gave up 5 bases and J gave up 7 bases, with 17 bases separating them. These data also featured in a second study, about yellow fever vaccine responses in identical twins.

The chain couples TRBV25-1 to TRBJ1-4, with D tentatively TRBD1 (5 bases). Material for sequencing was memory (CD45RO+) T cells sorted from blood. The receptor was isolated from a woman between 18 and 30 years old in good health. CDR3 nucleotides: TGTGCCAGCAGTAGCCCACTTGGACAAGCTGAAAAACTGTTTTTT. Residues: CASSSPLGQAEKLFF. The variable domain in full, with the rest retrieved from reference TRBV25-1 and TRBJ1-4, is EADIYQTPRYLVIGTGKKITLECSQTMGHDKMYWYQQDPGMELHLIHYSYGVNSTEKGDLSSESTVSRIRTEHFPLTLESARPSHTSQYLCASSSPLGQAEKLFFGSGTQLSVL.